These 15 T cell receptor beta chains were sequenced from one sample in a study of Graves' ophthalmopathy and Graves' hyperthyroidism. For repertoire sequencing, the TCR beta CDR3 regions were amplified from RNA transcripts. HTBI-primed first-round RT-PCR preceded second-round multiplex PCR. TCRdb passed the multiplex PCR reads through MiXCR, listing each CDR3 protein once. This sample yields more than 1,000,000 distinct CDR3 sequences, of which approximately 35% are seen a single time; around 10% belongs to the top ten. The source material was peripheral blood or thyroid tissue (not recorded which). The receptors shown here come from an adult man with Graves' hyperthyroidism.

Ten or more counts support this clonotype. The rearrangement joins TRBV5-1 to TRBJ1-1; the D is unclear. V lost 0 bases, J lost 10 bases, and 13 bases lay in between. CDR3 length: 13 amino acids. Looked up from germline, CDR1 is SGHRS and CDR2 is YFSETQ. This CDR3 reads CASSLVTASGAFF. The CDR3 nucleotides read TGCGCCAGCAGCTTGGTGACCGCGAGCGGAGCTTTCTTT. Full variable domain (rest looked up from reference TRBV5-1 and TRBJ1-1): KAGVTQTPRYLIKTRGQQVTLSCSPISGHRSVSWYQQTPGQGLQFLFEYFSETQRNKGNFPGRFSGRQFSNSRSEMNVSTLELGDSALYLCASSLVTASGAFFGQGTRLTVV.

This clonotype showed up many times. V and J are TRBV20-1 and TRBJ1-5; D is uncertain. The germline CDR1 and CDR2 sequences are DFQATT and SNEGSKA (reference sequence). The V gene lost 4 bases and the J gene lost 3 bases, with 10 bases spanning the gap. The CDR3 is made up of 13 amino acids. CDR3 amino acids: CSAIDENNQPQHF. The CDR3 coding sequence is TGCAGTGCTATAGATGAGAACAATCAGCCCCAGCATTTT.

The V call is TRBV5-6, the J call TRBJ1-1; 8 nucleotides agree with TRBD1. The CDR3 loop spans 14 amino acids. After removal of 6 bases from V and 5 bases from J, the junction contained 9 bases not matched to a gene. The V gene's germline CDR1 is SGHDT and CDR2 YYEEEE. As DNA, the CDR3 is TGTGCCAGCAAGATCGCAGGGGGCCGGACTGAAGCTTTCTTT. Amino acids: CASKIAGGRTEAFF.

This clonotype has just a few counts. The chain joins TRBV10-3 to TRBJ2-1, with 8 bases aligning to TRBD2. The CDR3 is 14 amino acids. Germline V gene sequence: CDR1 ENHRY, CDR2 SYGVKD. The ends lost 3 bases at V and 7 bases at J; junction bases unmatched: 5. CDR3 DNA: TGTGCCATCAGTGAAAGCGGGAGTGATAATGAGCAGTTCTTC. It specifies CAISESGSDNEQFF.

This clonotype was seen at least ten times. V and J are TRBV7-2 and TRBJ2-7; D possibly matches TRBD1 or TRBD2 (5 bases each). This CDR3 is built from 15 residues. Looked up from germline, CDR1 is SGHTA and CDR2 is FQGNSA. V shed 1 base and J shed 1 base, with 11 bases lying between them. CDR3 nucleotides: TGTGCCAGCAGCTTAGAGAGGTGGGGGTCCTACGAGCAGTACTTC. It translates to CASSLERWGSYEQYF. The full variable domain, its missing parts supplied by reference TRBV7-2 and TRBJ2-7, is GAGVSQSPSNKVTEKGKDVELRCDPISGHTALYWYRQSLGQGLEFLIYFQGNSAPDKSGLPSDRFSAERTGGSVSTLTIQRTQQEDSAVYLCASSLERWGSYEQYFGPGTRLTVT.

This clonotype showed up just once. A single base separates this from a much larger clone, so it may be a read error. This chain links TRBV7-8 with TRBJ2-7; 13 positions agree with TRBD2. Germline V lookup: CDR1 SGHVS, CDR2 FQNEAQ. The CDR3 length is 16 residues. The V segment lost 5 bases and the J segment 2 bases; nucleotides outside the gene matches: 6. The CDR3 DNA is TGTGCCAGCAGCCCGGGACTAGCGGGACCAGCCTACGAGCAGTACTTC. Its protein is CASSPGLAGPAYEQYF.

This clonotype was detected a few times. The chain has TRBV27 and TRBJ1-1; no firm D call. V gave up 2 bases and J gave up 4 bases, with 11 bases separating them. This CDR3 is built from 14 residues. CDR1 and CDR2 from the germline V gene are MNHEY and SMNVEV (reference sequence). The CDR3 DNA reads as TGTGCCAGCAGTTTACAGTTCCGAAGCACTGAAGCTTTCTTT. Amino acid sequence: CASSLQFRSTEAFF.

In its sample, this clonotype was seen many times. The chain carries TRBV5-1 and TRBJ2-7; D not certain. Per the germline V gene, CDR1 is SGHRS and CDR2 is YFSETQ. The ends were cut back, 6 bases at V and 6 bases at J, with 10 bases in the middle. CDR3 length: 11 residues. Here the CDR3 DNA reads TGCGCCAGCACTGGTCCCTTCGAGCAGTACTTC. This codes for CASTGPFEQYF. The variable domain in full, completed from reference TRBV5-1 and TRBJ2-7, reads KAGVTQTPRYLIKTRGQQVTLSCSPISGHRSVSWYQQTPGQGLQFLFEYFSETQRNKGNFPGRFSGRQFSNSRSEMNVSTLELGDSALYLCASTGPFEQYFGPGTRLTVT.

The rearrangement links TRBV7-9 to TRBJ1-6; tentative D call: TRBD1 (5 bases). V lost 5 bases to trimming and J lost 8 bases, with 16 bases between them. The CDR3 totals 15 residues. The germline gives CDR1 SEHNR, CDR2 FQNEAQ (reference sequence). This CDR3 reads CASSVGQGEYSPLHF. CDR3 nucleotides: TGTGCCAGCAGCGTGGGGCAGGGCGAGTATTCACCCCTCCACTTT.

This rearrangement joins TRBV14 to TRBJ1-2, with D tentatively TRBD1 (5 bases). V lost 1 base and J lost 8, with 14 bases in between. The CDR3 is 14 residues long. CDR1 is SGHDN, CDR2 FVKESK, per germline. CDR3 sequence (DNA): TGTGCCAGCAGCCAAGGAGTGAGGGGAAGCGGCTACACCTTC. It codes for CASSQGVRGSGYTF.

The chain is built from TRBV3-1 and TRBJ1-6; tentative D call: TRBD1 (5 bases). The V gene lost 4 bases and the J gene lost 9 bases, with 16 bases spanning the gap. Germline values: CDR1 LGHDT, CDR2 YNNKEL (reference sequence). The CDR3 is 15 residues long. CDR3 region: CASSPGGRVVSPLHF. The CDR3, as DNA: TGTGCCAGCAGCCCTGGGGGTCGGGTAGTTTCACCCCTCCACTTT. The variable domain in full, with the rest retrieved from reference TRBV3-1 and TRBJ1-6, is DTAVSQTPKYLVTQMGNDKSIKCEQNLGHDTMYWYKQDSKKFLKIMFSYNNKELIINETVPNRFSPKSPDKAHLNLHINSLELGDSAVYFCASSPGGRVVSPLHFGNGTRLTVT.

V usage is TRBV7-2 and J usage is TRBJ2-7; D is ambiguous. The DNA end is more similar to TRBJ2-1, so the J call may be wrong. In germline, CDR1 is SGHTA, CDR2 FQGNSA. CDR3 size: 13 residues. CDR3 amino acids: CASSSGFYNEQFF. CDR3 nucleotide sequence: TGTGCCAGCAGCTCGGGTTTCTACAATGAGCAGTTCTTC.

This clonotype was picked up many times. This rearrangement joins TRBV7-8 to TRBJ1-4; TRBD1 might be the D (5 bases). V shed 1 base and J shed 2 bases, with 14 bases lying between them. Germline values: CDR1 SGHVS, CDR2 FQNEAQ. This CDR3 has 17 amino acids. CDR3 sequence (DNA): TGTGCCAGCAGCTTAGTCCCTCGACAGTTTACTAATGAAAAACTGTTTTTT. Protein product: CASSLVPRQFTNEKLFF.

This chain links TRBV2 with TRBJ2-5; D may be TRBD2 (6 bases). CDR1 SNHLY and CDR2 FYNNEI come from the germline V gene. V dropped 0 bases and J dropped 5 bases, with 13 bases sitting between them. The CDR3 is 15 residues long. CDR3 region: CASSEAYNSGETQYF. DNA of the CDR3: TGTGCCAGCAGTGAAGCGTACAATAGCGGTGAGACCCAGTACTTC.

CDR3 in amino acids: CAISESFPGLAWETQYF. CDR3 bases: TGTGCCATCAGTGAGTCCTTCCCGGGACTAGCTTGGGAGACCCAGTACTTC. This chain uses TRBV10-3 with TRBJ2-5; 9 bases match TRBD2. This CDR3 region has 17 residues. Unmatched junction bases numbered 10, after V lost 0 bases and J lost 5 bases. Germline lookup yields CDR1 ENHRY and CDR2 SYGVKD.